The 15 T cell receptor beta chains given below trace back to one sample, sequenced in a study of PD-1 blockade in mismatch repair-deficient tumors. Measured with immunoSEQ multiplex PCR; TCRdb has only the in-frame clones, and not every one. The data contain some 120,000 clones, 85% to 90% of them singletons. The input for sequencing was peripheral blood, taken 70 to 73 weeks after starting pembrolizumab. The receptors were gathered from an adult with mismatch repair-deficient cancer.

This chain joins TRBV28 and TRBJ2-5; 7 bases are shared with TRBD2. The V gene end was trimmed by 9 bases and the J gene end by 2 bases; junction bases not matched to a gene: 9. CDR3 length: 14 amino acids. Germline loops: CDR1 MDHEN, CDR2 SYDVKM. The CDR3: CASSGPTIQETQYF. In nucleotides, the CDR3 is TGTGCCAGTAGCGGGCCTACTATACAAGAGACCCAGTACTTC.

The rearrangement links TRBV28 to TRBJ2-7, with a weak D call TRBD1 (5 bases). This CDR3 comprises 15 residues. V lost 4 bases and J 3 bases, leaving 16 bases between the germline ends. CDR1 is MDHEN and CDR2 is SYDVKM in the germline V gene. The CDR3 DNA reads as TGTGCCAGCAGTTCCCCTAAGACAGTTATCTACGAGCAGTACTTC. Its translation: CASSSPKTVIYEQYF.

This chain joins TRBV6-1 and TRBJ2-7, with no clear D. With 2 bases removed from V and 3 bases from J, the gap between germline ends came to 11 bases. The CDR3 sequence is 14 residues long. Germline CDR1 is MNHNS and CDR2 is SASEGT. The CDR3 DNA sequence: TGTGCCAGCAGTGAATTGGGGATTCGCTACGAGCAGTACTTC. Encoded protein: CASSELGIRYEQYF.

J is TRBJ2-3 and V is TRBV28; 7 nucleotides align to TRBD1. The CDR3 contains 16 residues. The V and J ends lost 2 bases and 6 bases, in that order; junction bases with no gene match: 11. In germline, CDR1 is MDHEN, CDR2 SYDVKM. The CDR3 spells CASSLLSEGAFDTQYF. The CDR3, as DNA: TGTGCCAGCAGTTTACTGTCTGAGGGGGCTTTTGATACGCAGTATTTT.

The chain couples TRBV5-6 to TRBJ2-6; possibly TRBD1 for D (6 bases). Looked up from germline, CDR1 is SGHDT and CDR2 is YYEEEE. V gave up 1 base and J gave up 0 bases, with 14 bases separating them. The CDR3 is 18 amino acids. The CDR3 is CASSLYQGIYSGANVLTF. CDR3 coding DNA: TGTGCCAGCAGCTTGTACCAGGGGATCTACTCTGGGGCCAACGTCCTGACTTTC.

This clone showed up just once. The sample carries other DNA sequences with the same CDR3. The V call is TRBV20-1, the J call TRBJ2-5; the D is unclear. Germline V gene data show CDR1 as DFQATT and CDR2 as SNEGSKA (reference sequence). This CDR3 spans 10 amino acids. Trimming stripped 6 bases from V and 7 bases from J, with 9 bases between. The CDR3 DNA reads TGCAGTGCCGATCGAGTGACCCAGTACTTC. Protein: CSADRVTQYF.

The chain joins TRBV7-9 to TRBJ2-7; 7 bases are a match to TRBD1. The CDR3 contains 15 residues. CDR1 SEHNR and CDR2 FQNEAQ come from the germline V gene (reference sequence). Losses at the gene ends were 5 bases for V and 0 bases for J; bases not matched to a gene: 7. CDR3 sequence (DNA): TGTGCCAGCAGCCCTCCGACAGGGTACTCCTACGAGCAGTACTTC. Translation gives CASSPPTGYSYEQYF. The variable domain in full, with the rest retrieved from reference TRBV7-9 and TRBJ2-7, is DTGVSQNPRHKITKRGQNVTFRCDPISEHNRLYWYRQTLGQGPEFLTYFQNEAQLEKSRLLSDRFSAERPKGSFSTLEIQRTEQGDSAMYLCASSPPTGYSYEQYFGPGTRLTVT.

The CDR3 loop reads CASSAQGAKNIQYF. The DNA for the CDR3 is TGTGCCAGCAGTGCCCAGGGGGCCAAAAACATTCAGTACTTC. The chain combines TRBV6-1 with TRBJ2-4, with D perhaps TRBD1 (6 bases). There are 14 residues in the CDR3. V was shortened by 4 bases and J by 1 base, with 8 bases between the two germline ends. Per the germline V gene, CDR1 is MNHNS and CDR2 is SASEGT.

The CDR3 protein is CASSQDSDGRLYEQYF. DNA for the CDR3: TGCGCCAGCAGCCAAGATTCGGACGGCCGCCTGTACGAGCAGTACTTC. The chain recombines TRBV4-1 with TRBJ2-7; D unresolved. CDR3 size: 16 residues. Germline CDR1 MGHRA, CDR2 YSYEKL. Deletions cut 0 bases from V and 4 bases from J, with 16 bases between.

V and J are TRBV6-6 and TRBJ2-1, with no clear D. This CDR3 is built from 9 residues. In germline, CDR1 is MNHNY, CDR2 SVGAGI (reference sequence). V lost 7 bases and J lost 9, with 4 bases in between. CDR3 in DNA: TGTGCCAGCACCGGTGAGCAGTTCTTC. It translates to CASTGEQFF.

The gene calls are TRBV13 and TRBJ2-2; D gene uncertain. Per germline, CDR1 PRHDT and CDR2 FYEKMQ (reference sequence). Trimming removed 4 bases at V and 3 bases at J, with 12 bases between. The CDR3 is 15 residues long. CDR3 region: CASSSPRRDTGELFF. The CDR3 DNA reads as TGTGCCAGCAGCTCCCCGAGACGGGACACCGGGGAGCTGTTTTTT.

CDR3 nucleotides: TGTGCCAGCAGCTTATTAAGGCAGCTGAACACCGGGGAGCTGTTTTTT. It translates to CASSLLRQLNTGELFF. The chain joins TRBV7-9 to TRBJ2-2; D is undetermined. V was shortened by 2 bases and J by 1 base, with 11 bases between the two germline ends. Germline CDR1 and CDR2: SEHNR and FQNEAQ (reference sequence). The CDR3 spans 16 residues. The whole variable domain, filled in from reference TRBV7-9 and TRBJ2-2, reads DTGVSQNPRHKITKRGQNVTFRCDPISEHNRLYWYRQTLGQGPEFLTYFQNEAQLEKSRLLSDRFSAERPKGSFSTLEIQRTEQGDSAMYLCASSLLRQLNTGELFFGEGSRLTVL.

The V gene is TRBV4-2, the J gene TRBJ2-3; 11 bases line up with TRBD2. Germline-derived CDR1 and CDR2 are LGHNA and YNFKEQ. The CDR3 contains 18 residues. Losses at the gene ends were 4 bases for V and 2 bases for J; bases not matched to a gene: 11. In DNA form, the CDR3 reads TGTGCCAGCAGCCCTCTTACGACTAGCGGGATCCTCACAGATACGCAGTATTTT. This codes for CASSPLTTSGILTDTQYF.

This clone showed up just once. This chain joins TRBV11-2 and TRBJ2-3; no definite D call. The V end was cut by 5 bases, the J end by 2 bases, with 14 bases between. This CDR3 has 15 amino acids. CDR1 is SGHAT, CDR2 FQNNGV, per germline. CDR3 nucleotides: TGTGCCAGCAGCGAGTCCCCTGGTGTCACAGATACGCAGTATTTT. Encoded protein: CASSESPGVTDTQYF.

The count of this clone is one. V is TRBV4-3 and J is TRBJ2-3; tentatively, D is TRBD1 (6 bases). Germline CDR1 reads LGHNA; CDR2 reads YSLEER. The CDR3 has 19 amino acids. With 4 bases removed from V and 4 bases from J, the gap between germline ends came to 27 bases. CDR3 region: CASSPRSVRGSSPPDTQYF. Here the CDR3 DNA reads TGCGCCAGCAGCCCACGGTCTGTTAGGGGGAGTTCCCCCCCAGATACGCAGTATTTT.